A selection of T cell receptor beta chains follows, all from one sample in a study of blood T cell repertoires in COVID-19. Profiling relied on immunoSEQ multiplex PCR, and the TCRdb table lists in-frame clones only, not all of them. Among around 250,000 clones listed, approximately 84% were seen once. The sample consisted of peripheral blood. These receptors were obtained from a man in his forties or fifties with active or convalescent COVID-19. CDR3s include the opening cysteine and the closing phenylalanine or tryptophan. Each record gives: V gene, clone size, D gene, CDR3 length, J gene, CDR3 DNA, CDR3 protein. A D gene is named only where the DNA matches it firmly. Clone sizes are given selectively: once, few, many, or a class where the clone is expanded.

TRBV18	-	TRBD2	15	TRBJ2-3	TGTGCCAGCTCAAAAGGGGGACTAGCCAAGGATACGCAGTATTTT	CASSKGGLAKDTQYF
TRBV2	-	TRBD2	15	TRBJ2-3	TGTGCCAGCAGTATGGCGGGGGGGCGGGCAGATACGCAGTATTTT	CASSMAGGRADTQYF
TRBV29-1	-	-	12	TRBJ2-2	TGCAGCGTTGCCGGGAACACCGGGGAGCTGTTTTTT	CSVAGNTGELFF
TRBV14	-	-	17	TRBJ2-2	TGTGCCAGCAGCCAAGCCCGGACTCTCGCGAACACCGGGGAGCTGTTTTTT	CASSQARTLANTGELFF
TRBV4-2	-	-	14	TRBJ1-2	TGTGCCAGCAGCCAAGAAGGGGGTAACTATGGCTACACCTTC	CASSQEGGNYGYTF
TRBV29-1	-	TRBD1	13	TRBJ2-1	TGCAGCGTCGGACAGGGACCCTACAATGAGCAGTTCTTC	CSVGQGPYNEQFF
TRBV27	-	-	14	TRBJ2-7	TGTGCCAGCAGTTTATATGCGGATTCCTACGAGCAGTACTTC	CASSLYADSYEQYF
TRBV9	-	TRBD2	16	TRBJ2-3	TGTGCCAGCAGCACACTAGCGGGGGCCAGCACAGATACGCAGTATTTT	CASSTLAGASTDTQYF
TRBV30	once	-	13	TRBJ1-1	TGTGCCTGGAAACGGGGGTTGAGCAATGAAGCTTTCTTT	CAWKRGLSNEAFF
TRBV7-3	-	-	13	TRBJ1-1	TGTGCCAGCAGCTTAACCAAGAACACTGAAGCTTTCTTT	CASSLTKNTEAFF
TRBV7-2	-	TRBD2	14	TRBJ2-5	TGTGCCAGCAGCTTATCGACTAGCGGTGAGACCCAGTACTTC	CASSLSTSGETQYF
TRBV2	-	-	11	TRBJ2-3	TGTGCCAGCAGTCTGACTCCTACGCAGTATTTT	CASSLTPTQYF
TRBV3-1/TRBV3-2	-	TRBD2	16	TRBJ2-4	TGTGCCAGCAGTTCCGGGACTAGGCTAGCCAAAAACATTCAGTACTTC	CASSSGTRLAKNIQYF
TRBV7-9	-	TRBD1	16	TRBJ1-6	TGTGCCAGCAGCGCGACAGGGGCGGGCTTGGGTTCACCCCTCCACTTT	CASSATGAGLGSPLHF
TRBV3-1/TRBV3-2	few	-	11	TRBJ1-1	TGTGCCAGCAGCCGGGGGGCTGAAGCTTTCTTT	CASSRGAEAFF
TRBV4-1	-	TRBD1	15	TRBJ1-5	TGCGCCAGCAGCCTAGGGACAGATGCAAATCAGCCCCAGCATTTT	CASSLGTDANQPQHF
TRBV7-3	-	-	14	TRBJ1-5	TGTGCCAGCAGGCAGACGGAAGGGAGTCAGCCCCAGCATTTT	CASRQTEGSQPQHF
TRBV6-5	-	-	15	TRBJ1-3	TGTGCCAGCAGTATCCAGGGTGTTTCTGGAAACACCATATATTTT	CASSIQGVSGNTIYF
TRBV21-1	-	-	17	TRBJ2-3	TGTGCCAGCAGCCTTCTCGGGGACAGGGCTTTGCCAGATACGCAGTATTTT	CASSLLGDRALPDTQYF
TRBV19	once	-	15	TRBJ1-2	TGTGCCAGTAGTAACCCCGGGGGGGTCGACTATGGCTACACCTTC	CASSNPGGVDYGYTF
TRBV30	-	TRBD2	14	TRBJ2-5	TGTGCCTGGAGCGGGGGGGGGACCCAAGAGACCCAGTACTTC	CAWSGGGTQETQYF
TRBV24-1	-	TRBD1	13	TRBJ1-1	TGTGCCACCAGTGATGGCGGGACAGGCGAAGCTTTCTTT	CATSDGGTGEAFF
TRBV5-1	-	TRBD1	15	TRBJ2-2	TGCGCCAGCATCCCGGACAGGGCGAACACCGGGGAGCTGTTTTTT	CASIPDRANTGELFF
TRBV24-1	-	-	14	TRBJ2-7	TGTGCCACCAGTGAGGGCACTTTCTCCTACGAGCAGTACTTC	CATSEGTFSYEQYF
TRBV30	-	TRBD2	13	TRBJ2-1	TGTGCCTCTCCGGGACTAGGGATCGGTGAGCAGTTCTTC	CASPGLGIGEQFF
TRBV5-1	-	TRBD1	16	TRBJ1-5	TGCGCCAGCAGCCCCGGTGGGACAGGGAACAATCAGCCCCAGCATTTT	CASSPGGTGNNQPQHF
TRBV28	-	-	16	TRBJ2-6	TGTGCCAGCATCCCGGCAGGAGCGGCTGGGGCCAACGTCCTGACTTTC	CASIPAGAAGANVLTF
TRBV6-5	-	-	13	TRBJ1-2	TGTGCCAGCAGCCGAGGGATCGACTATGGCTACACCTTC	CASSRGIDYGYTF
TRBV30	once	-	13	TRBJ1-2	TGTGCCTGGAGTGTACGGGGGGACTATGGCTACACCTTC	CAWSVRGDYGYTF
TRBV4-2	-	TRBD1	14	TRBJ1-1	TGTGCCAGCCGGGGTGGACAGGGGAACACTGAAGCTTTCTTT	CASRGGQGNTEAFF
TRBV28	-	TRBD1	16	TRBJ1-5	TGTGCCAGCAGTGGACAGGGGGTGTACGGCAATCAGCCCCAGCATTTT	CASSGQGVYGNQPQHF
TRBV7-3	few	-	15	TRBJ1-6	TGTGCCAGCAGCTTAAGGGGGGACTATAATTCACCCCTCCACTTT	CASSLRGDYNSPLHF
TRBV5-1	-	-	15	TRBJ2-3	TGCGCCAGCAGCCCCATTGTTCAAACGGCAGATACGCAGTATTTT	CASSPIVQTADTQYF
TRBV19	-	TRBD1	13	TRBJ1-1	TGTGCCAGTAGTTCGGACAGGGACACTGAAGCTTTCTTT	CASSSDRDTEAFF
TRBV19	-	-	12	TRBJ1-5	TGTGCCAGTAGTTACAGGAATCAGCCCCAGCATTTT	CASSYRNQPQHF
TRBV5-1	-	-	12	TRBJ2-3	TGCGCCAGCGGCAAACTAGGGATCGAGCAGTATTTT	CASGKLGIEQYF
TRBV20-1	once	TRBD1	14	TRBJ2-5	TGCAGTGCTAGTCGGACAGGGACTTGGGAGACCCAGTACTTC	CSASRTGTWETQYF
TRBV5-6	once	TRBD1	19	TRBJ1-2	TGTGCCAGCAGACCGAGGACAGGCGGCCCGATCCTGTCTAACTATGGCTACACCTTC	CASRPRTGGPILSNYGYTF
TRBV7-2	-	TRBD1	17	TRBJ2-4	TGTGCCAGCAGCCGCGGAACAGGGGTTCTAGCCAAAAACATTCAGTACTTC	CASSRGTGVLAKNIQYF
TRBV7-2	-	-	14	TRBJ1-6	TGTGCCAGCAGCTCCCCGACAGGACCATCACCCCTCCACTTT	CASSSPTGPSPLHF
TRBV20-1	few	-	11	TRBJ2-1	TGCAGTGCTAGGGGAGATAATGAGCAGTTCTTC	CSARGDNEQFF
TRBV29-1	-	TRBD1	14	TRBJ1-2	TGCAGCGTTGAGGAGGACAGGGGGAAGGACCCCTACACCTTC	CSVEEDRGKDPYTF